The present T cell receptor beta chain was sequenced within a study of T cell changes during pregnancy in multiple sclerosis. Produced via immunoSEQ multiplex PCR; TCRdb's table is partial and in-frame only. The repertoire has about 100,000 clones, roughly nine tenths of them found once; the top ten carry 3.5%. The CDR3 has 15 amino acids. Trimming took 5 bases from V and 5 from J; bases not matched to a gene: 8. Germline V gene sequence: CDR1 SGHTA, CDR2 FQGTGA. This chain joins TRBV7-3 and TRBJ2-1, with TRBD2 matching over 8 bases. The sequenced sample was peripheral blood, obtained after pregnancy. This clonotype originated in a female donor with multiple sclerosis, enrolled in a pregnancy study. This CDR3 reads CASSRDPAGDNEQFF. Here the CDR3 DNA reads TGTGCCAGCAGCCGTGATCCAGCGGGGGACAATGAGCAGTTCTTC.